The sample holds many counts of the clone carrying this TCR beta chain. The data stem from a study of regulatory T cells in long-lasting Graves disease. Study-wide background: Graves' patients, newly diagnosed, had taken antithyroid drugs under 3 months.

V gave up 0 bases and J gave up 7 bases, with 9 bases separating them. The CDR3 covers 13 residues. The germline gives CDR1 KGHSH, CDR2 LQKENI. Arm-PCR with iRepertoire HTBI primers amplified the CDR3 regions for these TCR beta libraries. MiXCR, applied by TCRdb to the multiplex PCR reads, yields one record per CDR3 protein. The repertoire consists of roughly 420,000 distinct CDR3 sequences, with 14% occurring once and the leading ten covering approximately 19%. This sample's time point: newly diagnosed GD, antithyroid drugs for less than 3 months. PBMCs were the source of the RNA used for TCR sequencing. A further study also used this sample, focusing on T cells in Graves' hyperthyroidism and ophthalmopathy.

The source material was peripheral blood mononuclear cells (PBMCs), sampled at new diagnosis, from a patient treated with antithyroid drugs. This sequence was found in a woman aged 45-65 years with Graves disease. The chain uses TRBV18 and TRBJ1-1; no clear D. The CDR3 region is CASSPPEQLEAFF. CDR3 DNA sequence: TGTGCCAGCTCACCACCGGAGCAACTTGAAGCTTTCTTT.